One sample yielded the 17 T cell receptor beta chains listed below, sequenced in a study of blood T cells in healthy people across ages (dated by TCRdb to the mid-2010s). The method behind the library was 5' RACE. The sequencer listed for this sample is Illumina HiSeq 2500. A second PCR of roughly 7 to 11 cycles was performed with a sample-barcoded 5' primer and a J-beta primer mix. TCRdb handled the public reads itself, with Q25 trimming in fastp and clone calling in MiXCR, and kept productive beta chains. Rows are combined by CDR3 protein, so each entry shows the most common genes and DNA. For this sample there are 1.2 million to 1.5 million distinct CDR3 sequences; around 42% appear just once. Less than 8% of the sample belongs to the ten largest clones. Sequencing was done on a sample of blood. These receptors all stem from a woman aged 18-30 years in good health.

The V call is TRBV11-1, the J call TRBJ2-3; D could derive from TRBD1 or TRBD2 (6 bases each). The V gene's germline CDR1 is SGHAT and CDR2 FQDESV (reference sequence). The length of the CDR3 is 17 residues. Between the trimmed V and J ends, which lost 2 bases and 0 bases, there was a span of 15 bases. The CDR3 loop reads CASSLKSWGASTDTQYF. CDR3 DNA sequence: TGTGCCAGCAGCTTAAAGTCTTGGGGGGCTAGCACAGATACGCAGTATTTT.

This chain connects TRBV7-2 to TRBJ2-7, with 10 bases fitting TRBD2. This CDR3 is built from 14 residues. The germline V gene encodes CDR1 SGHTA and CDR2 FQGNSA. Losses at the gene ends were 5 bases for V and 12 bases for J; bases not matched to a gene: 13. In DNA form, the CDR3 reads TGTGCCAGCAGCCAAGCGGGAGGGGGACTTCAGTCGTACTTC. It is translated as CASSQAGGGLQSYF.

This clonotype occurred once. The rearrangement uses TRBV11-2 and TRBJ2-5, with D possibly being TRBD2 (6 bases). The CDR3 has 15 amino acids. The germline V and J ends were trimmed by 6 bases and 1 base, with 15 bases remaining between them. CDR1 is SGHAT, CDR2 FQNNGV, per germline. The CDR3 protein is CASRITGDFQETQYF. CDR3 DNA sequence: TGTGCCAGCAGGATAACCGGGGACTTCCAAGAGACCCAGTACTTC.

This rearrangement joins TRBV5-6 to TRBJ1-2; 9 bases are shared with TRBD1. CDR3 size: 14 residues. The trim removed 10 bases at V and 1 base at J, leaving 8 bases unmatched. Germline values: CDR1 SGHDT, CDR2 YYEEEE. CDR3 region: CALDRGPYNYGYTF. DNA for the CDR3: TGTGCCCTGGACAGGGGCCCTTATAACTATGGCTACACCTTC.

This clonotype was counted a few times. The chain couples TRBV28 to TRBJ2-5, with D unclear. The V and J ends lost 6 bases and 5 bases respectively, with 19 bases between them. Germline CDR1 and CDR2: MDHEN and SYDVKM. This CDR3 spans 15 amino acids. The CDR3 DNA follows: TGTGCCAGCAGCTCGAGTTCTTGGCCCTATGAGACCCAGTACTTC. Amino acids: CASSSSSWPYETQYF. Complete variable domain (other parts from reference TRBV28 and TRBJ2-5): DVKVTQSSRYLVKRTGEKVFLECVQDMDHENMFWYRQDPGLGLRLIYFSYDVKMKEKGDIPEGYSVSREKKERFSLILESASTNQTSMYLCASSSSSWPYETQYFGPGTRLLVL.

The CDR3 nucleotides read TGCGCCAGCAGCCCACCCCTTGACGGAACGAACACCGGGGAGCTGTTTTTT. It encodes CASSPPLDGTNTGELFF. The chain employs TRBV5-1 and TRBJ2-2; no firm D call. The CDR3 consists of 17 residues. V lost 4 bases and J lost 0, with 16 bases in between. The germline CDR1 and CDR2 sequences are SGHRS and YFSETQ.

Many counts were recorded for this clonotype. CDR3 nucleotides: TGTGCCAGCAGTCCGGGACTAGCGGAAGAGACCCAGTACTTC. Its translation: CASSPGLAEETQYF. This chain joins TRBV6-5 and TRBJ2-5, with TRBD2 matching over 11 bases. In germline, CDR1 is MNHEY, CDR2 SVGAGI. V trimming: 5 bases; J trimming: 3 bases; junction bases outside the gene matches: 2. The CDR3 runs 14 residues.

The sample holds a few counts of this clonotype. This CDR3 is CASSLIRGDEQYF. The CDR3 DNA reads TGTGCCAGCAGCCTGATCAGGGGCGACGAGCAGTACTTC. This chain joins TRBV7-9 and TRBJ2-4, with D perhaps TRBD1 (6 bases). Gene TRBJ2-7 matches the end of the DNA better, so the J call may be wrong. The CDR3 totals 13 residues. Germline V CDR1 and CDR2: SEHNR, FQNEAQ (reference sequence).

This clonotype was observed a few times. The rearrangement links TRBV20-1 to TRBJ2-1; D is possibly TRBD2 (6 bases). Germline V gene lookup returns CDR1 DFQATT and CDR2 SNEGSKA (reference sequence). V gave up 1 base and J gave up 7 bases, with 23 bases separating them. The CDR3 loop spans 17 amino acids. The DNA of the CDR3 is TGCAGTGCTAGAGCTCCTTTGAGACTAGGGGTAGAGAATGAGCAGTTCTTC. Translation gives CSARAPLRLGVENEQFF.

This clonotype was counted many times. The chain's CDR3 is CASSPGLAGASYEQYF. The CDR3, as DNA: TGCGCCAGCAGCCCGGGACTAGCGGGAGCATCGTACGAGCAGTACTTC. The rearrangement links TRBV5-1 to TRBJ2-7, with 14 nucleotides matching TRBD2. This CDR3 comprises 16 residues. The J segment lost 4 bases and the V segment lost 4 bases, leaving 7 bases of the junction unmatched. CDR1 SGHRS and CDR2 YFSETQ come from the germline V gene.

This clonotype was counted a single time. This chain connects TRBV3-1 to TRBJ1-5; no reliable D call. The CDR3 length is 13 residues. Per the germline V gene, CDR1 is LGHDT and CDR2 is YNNKEL (reference sequence). The ends were cut back, 3 bases at V and 2 bases at J, with 5 bases in the middle. The CDR3 DNA sequence: TGTGCCAGCAGCCATGGGCGCAATCAGCCCCAGCATTTT. This codes for CASSHGRNQPQHF.

Many counts were recorded for this clonotype. The genes are TRBV7-2 and TRBJ2-7; TRBD2 matches at 9 bases. This CDR3 spans 14 amino acids. V gave up 2 bases and J gave up 5 bases; unmatched junction bases: 4. Per the germline V gene, CDR1 is SGHTA and CDR2 is FQGNSA. The CDR3 region is CASSLTSGYHEQYF. The DNA for the CDR3 is TGTGCCAGCAGCTTAACTAGCGGGTACCACGAGCAGTACTTC.

This clonotype was detected a few times. This chain connects TRBV6-5 to TRBJ2-1; 9 bases align to TRBD2. The CDR3 runs 16 residues. J lost 7 bases, V lost 8 bases, and 15 bases had no gene match. Germline-derived CDR1 and CDR2 are MNHEY and SVGAGI. CDR3 sequence reads: CASERRAGGRGNEQFF. CDR3 DNA: TGTGCCAGCGAGCGCCGTGCGGGGGGGCGTGGGAATGAGCAGTTCTTC.

The chain couples TRBV15 to TRBJ2-5; D gene unclear. CDR3 length: 16 amino acids. Germline V gene sequence: CDR1 LNHNV, CDR2 YYDKDF (reference sequence). Deletions cut 2 bases from V and 2 bases from J, with 15 bases between. The CDR3: CATSRPLARRQETQYF. Here the CDR3 DNA reads TGTGCCACCAGCAGACCTCTCGCCAGAAGGCAAGAGACCCAGTACTTC.

This chain joins TRBV2 and TRBJ2-3, with D perhaps matching TRBD1 (5 bases). The CDR3 extends over 15 amino acids. Looked up from germline, CDR1 is SNHLY and CDR2 is FYNNEI. Deletions cut 4 bases from V and 0 bases from J, with 11 bases between. The DNA of the CDR3 is TGTGCCAGCAGTGTTGACAGCGCTAGCACAGATACGCAGTATTTT. Residues: CASSVDSASTDTQYF.

The V and J genes are TRBV11-2 and TRBJ2-7; 7 nucleotides agree with TRBD1. The CDR3 runs to 13 residues. J was trimmed by 7 bases and V by 6 bases; bases with no gene match: 9. Looked up from germline, CDR1 is SGHAT and CDR2 is FQNNGV. CDR3 amino acids: CASRTGQASEQYF. In nucleotides, the CDR3 is TGTGCCAGCAGAACCGGACAGGCATCAGAGCAGTACTTC.

The chain couples TRBV6-1 to TRBJ1-6, with D possibly being TRBD1 (5 bases). V gave up 6 bases and J gave up 0 bases, with 12 bases separating them. There are 16 residues in the CDR3. Per germline, CDR1 MNHNS and CDR2 SASEGT. The CDR3, as DNA: TGTGCCAGCAGAAGCAGGGCGAGCTCCTATAATTCACCCCTCCACTTT. It codes for CASRSRASSYNSPLHF.